The 21 T cell receptor beta chains below were found in one sample sequenced in a study of CD8 T cells in ankylosing spondylitis. MiXCR, run by TCRdb on the 5' RACE reads, gives a single entry per CDR3 protein. Here the sample spans under 300,000 distinct CDR3 sequences, under 20% being singletons. The sample comprised blood, either unsorted or a sorted T cell fraction (not recorded which). The receptor set was obtained from a male donor with ankylosing spondylitis or in good health (not recorded which).

In this sample, this clonotype turned up a few times. This chain joins TRBV29-1 and TRBJ2-2; D is perhaps TRBD2 (5 bases). Per the germline V gene, CDR1 is SQVTM and CDR2 is ANQGSEA. This CDR3 is built from 13 residues. The ends were cut back, 7 bases at V and 0 bases at J, with 9 bases in the middle. The CDR3 sequence: CSALLANTGELFF. CDR3 DNA: TGCAGCGCATTACTAGCGAACACCGGGGAGCTGTTTTTT.

V and J are TRBV7-9 and TRBJ1-2; D might be TRBD1 (6 bases). Trimming cost V 2 bases and J 4 bases, with 17 bases left between them. The CDR3 spans 16 residues. The germline V gene has CDR1 SEHNR and CDR2 FQNEAQ (reference sequence). CDR3 amino acids: CASSLPNYRAGYGYTF. CDR3 DNA: TGTGCCAGCAGCTTACCGAATTACAGGGCAGGCTATGGCTACACCTTC. The complete variable domain, with remaining parts taken from reference TRBV7-9 and TRBJ1-2, reads DTGVSQNPRHKITKRGQNVTFRCDPISEHNRLYWYRQTLGQGPEFLTYFQNEAQLEKSRLLSDRFSAERPKGSFSTLEIQRTEQGDSAMYLCASSLPNYRAGYGYTFGSGTRLTVV.

This clonotype turned up a few times. The chain couples TRBV27 to TRBJ2-1; 11 bases are shared with TRBD2. CDR3 length: 17 residues. Losses at the gene ends were 4 bases for V and 4 bases for J; bases not matched to a gene: 9. The germline V gene has CDR1 MNHEY and CDR2 SMNVEV (reference sequence). Written as DNA, the CDR3 is TGTGCCAGCAGTTCCGACGAACTAGCGGGAGCGTACAATGAGCAGTTCTTC. This codes for CASSSDELAGAYNEQFF.

This chain connects TRBV4-3 to TRBJ2-1; perhaps TRBD2 as D (6 bases). V was pared by 1 base and J by 2 bases, with 12 bases between. Germline CDR1 and CDR2: LGHNA and YSLEER. CDR3 length: 16 residues. The CDR3 nucleotides are TGCGCCAGCAGCCAAGCCGGGACTGCTACCTACAATGAGCAGTTCTTC. Its protein product is CASSQAGTATYNEQFF.

This clonotype has just a few counts. V gene TRBV5-1 combines with J gene TRBJ2-1; 8 nucleotides match TRBD1. Losses at the gene ends were 5 bases for V and 5 bases for J; bases not matched to a gene: 6. Per germline, CDR1 SGHRS and CDR2 YFSETQ. CDR3 length equals 14 residues. The chain's CDR3 is CASSQGANHNEQFF. The CDR3 DNA reads TGCGCCAGCAGTCAGGGGGCGAACCACAATGAGCAGTTCTTC.

This clonotype was counted between two and nine times. The V and J genes are TRBV7-9 and TRBJ1-2; D is ambiguous. The CDR3 has 13 amino acids. V was trimmed by 0 bases and J by 5 bases, leaving 7 bases between them. Germline lookup yields CDR1 SEHNR and CDR2 FQNEAQ (reference sequence). The CDR3 nucleotides are TGTGCCAGCAGCTTAGCCTCCGGATATGGCTACACCTTC. Residues: CASSLASGYGYTF.

This clonotype came up a few times. The V and J genes are TRBV12-3 or TRBV12-4 and TRBJ2-1; D is unresolved. Trimming pared 7 bases from V and 4 bases from J, leaving 14 bases between. The CDR3 is 14 residues long. This CDR3 reads CASTSRPVYNEQFF. In DNA, the CDR3 is TGTGCCAGCACATCCAGACCGGTATACAATGAGCAGTTCTTC.

This clonotype was counted many times. The chain is built from TRBV12-3 or TRBV12-4 and TRBJ1-2; the D gene is possibly TRBD1 (5 bases). This CDR3 comprises 13 residues. Trimming removed 5 bases at V and 4 bases at J, with 11 bases between. The CDR3 sequence is CASSATVSYGYTF. Here the CDR3 DNA reads TGTGCCAGCAGTGCGACAGTGAGCTATGGCTACACCTTC.

Only a few counts were recorded for this clonotype. The genes are TRBV19 and TRBJ2-7, with no clear D. The V end lost 6 bases, the J end lost 5 bases, and 8 bases lay between the germline ends. This CDR3 spans 11 amino acids. Germline CDR1 reads LNHDA; CDR2 reads SQIVND (reference sequence). The CDR3 nucleotides read TGTGCCAGTAGCGGTCTCCACGAGCAGTACTTC. Translated, it gives CASSGLHEQYF.

This clonotype has a handful of counts. This chain uses TRBV20-1 with TRBJ2-7, with 10 bases matching TRBD1. Looked up from germline, CDR1 is DFQATT and CDR2 is SNEGSKA (reference sequence). V was pared by 0 bases and J by 2 bases, with 7 bases of the junction left unmatched. The CDR3 is made up of 16 amino acids. The CDR3 is CSARDVDGTGAYEQYF. In nucleotides, the CDR3 is TGCAGTGCTAGAGACGTTGACGGGACAGGGGCCTACGAGCAGTACTTC.

The genes are TRBV2 and TRBJ2-1; D not resolved. In germline, CDR1 is SNHLY, CDR2 FYNNEI. The V end was cut by 6 bases, the J end by 6 bases, with 12 bases between. The CDR3 runs to 13 residues. CDR3 sequence (DNA): TGTGCCAGCAGGGCTACGTGGTCCAATGAGCAGTTCTTC. Translating it yields CASRATWSNEQFF. Filled out from reference TRBV2 and TRBJ2-1, the complete variable domain reads EPEVTQTPSHQVTQMGQEVILRCVPISNHLYFYWYRQILGQKVEFLVSFYNNEISEKSEIFDDQFSVERPDGSNFTLKIRSTKLEDSAMYFCASRATWSNEQFFGPGTRLTVL.

This clonotype was detected ten times or more. The chain links TRBV5-1 to TRBJ2-4; D gene ambiguous. Trimming removed 0 bases from V and 0 bases from J, with 4 bases in between. This CDR3 is 14 amino acids long. Germline CDR1 SGHRS, CDR2 YFSETQ. CDR3 coding DNA: TGCGCCAGCAGCTTGGAGCTAGCCAAAAACATTCAGTACTTC. Amino acid sequence: CASSLELAKNIQYF.

This clonotype has a handful of counts. The chain uses TRBV5-1 and TRBJ2-7; tentatively, D is TRBD1 (5 bases). CDR1 is SGHRS and CDR2 is YFSETQ in the germline V gene. This CDR3 region has 14 residues. Trimming took 0 bases from V and 4 from J, leaving 11 bases between them. The CDR3 nucleotides are TGCGCCAGCAGCTTGGATTTCAGGGCGTACGAGCAGTACTTC. Its translation: CASSLDFRAYEQYF.

This clonotype showed up many times. The gene calls are TRBV7-9 and TRBJ2-7; the D gene is possibly TRBD2 (6 bases). In germline, CDR1 is SEHNR, CDR2 FQNEAQ (reference sequence). The CDR3 extends over 15 amino acids. Trimming took off 3 bases at V and 2 bases at J, with 14 bases between the two ends. DNA for the CDR3: TGTGCCAGCAGCTTCCGGGACTTACAACCCTACGAGCAGTACTTC. Protein sequence: CASSFRDLQPYEQYF.

V is TRBV5-1 and J is TRBJ1-1; D gene ambiguous. The CDR3 runs to 16 residues. Germline values: CDR1 SGHRS, CDR2 YFSETQ. V was trimmed by 0 bases and J by 0 bases, leaving 12 bases between them. In DNA form, the CDR3 reads TGCGCCAGCAGCTTGGCGGGTATTGCCATGAACACTGAAGCTTTCTTT. Residues: CASSLAGIAMNTEAFF.

This clonotype was observed at least ten times. The chain combines TRBV20-1 with TRBJ2-3, with D unresolved. V lost 1 base and J 9 bases, leaving 11 bases between the germline ends. Germline CDR1 reads DFQATT; CDR2 reads SNEGSKA (reference sequence). This CDR3 region has 12 residues. CDR3 coding DNA: TGCAGTGCTAGAGGCGGTATGGGCACGCAGTATTTT. It yields the protein CSARGGMGTQYF.

V usage is TRBV4-3 and J usage is TRBJ2-1, with 7 bases that match TRBD1. This CDR3 is 18 amino acids long. CDR1 and CDR2 from the germline V gene are LGHNA and YSLEER. V dropped 0 bases and J dropped 7; count of bases not matched to a gene: 15. The CDR3 DNA is TGCGCCAGCAGCCAAGAATCTTGGGACAGTAGTAGGGGGAATGAGCAGTTCTTC. Encoded protein: CASSQESWDSSRGNEQFF.

This sequence joins TRBV9 and TRBJ1-5; TRBD1 matches at 7 bases. The CDR3 is 15 residues long. Germline trimming cut 0 bases from V and 7 bases from J; bases unmatched to any gene: 7. CDR1 is SGDLS, CDR2 YYNGEE, per germline. CDR3 sequence reads: CASSVEGRGDQPQHF. The DNA of the CDR3 is TGTGCCAGCAGCGTAGAGGGCAGGGGGGACCAGCCCCAGCATTTT.

The V call is TRBV10-2, the J call TRBJ2-1; a weak D match, TRBD2 (6 bases). This CDR3 spans 15 amino acids. The V end lost 2 bases, the J end lost 4 bases, and 12 bases lay between the germline ends. Germline CDR1 reads WSHSY; CDR2 reads SAAADI. The CDR3 DNA reads TGCGCCAGCAGTGAGAATCGGGAGTCATACAATGAGCAGTTCTTC. Protein sequence: CASSENRESYNEQFF.

This clonotype was counted a few times. The rearrangement links TRBV9 to TRBJ2-1; 8 bases are shared with TRBD2. The ends lost 2 bases at V and 0 bases at J; junction bases unmatched: 10. CDR1 is SGDLS and CDR2 is YYNGEE in the germline V gene. The CDR3 runs to 18 residues. This CDR3 is CASSVLAGISSSYNEQFF. Written as DNA, the CDR3 is TGTGCCAGCAGCGTCTTAGCGGGAATATCCAGCTCCTACAATGAGCAGTTCTTC. Complete variable domain (other parts from reference TRBV9 and TRBJ2-1): DSGVTQTPKHLITATGQRVTLRCSPRSGDLSVYWYQQSLDQGLQFLIQYYNGEERAKGNILERFSAQQFPDLHSELNLSSLELGDSALYFCASSVLAGISSSYNEQFFGPGTRLTVL.

The chain employs TRBV12-3 or TRBV12-4 and TRBJ2-7; TRBD2 matches at 11 bases. The CDR3 runs 15 residues. V shed 3 bases, J shed 9 bases, and the junction held 10 bases outside the gene matches. The CDR3 region has the DNA TGTGCCAGCAGTTTTGATGGTAGCGGGAGGGCAGGGCAGTACTTC. Translated: CASSFDGSGRAGQYF.